This T cell receptor beta chain derives from a study of cytomegalovirus exposure and HLA in healthy donors. At the level of the study: It was reported in a later analysis that the 95 to 150 validation repertoires used the same platform as the roughly 700 first-cohort repertoires.

The study's findings and limits: A few CMV-associated chains were confirmed in vitro to be specific for CMV antigens. Most sequenced TCRs were rare (though some public TCRs occurred in many donors).

Produced via immunoSEQ multiplex PCR; TCRdb's table is partial and in-frame only. This table has about 250,000 clones, roughly 87% appearing once. The germline V gene encodes CDR1 SNHLY and CDR2 FYNNEI. CDR3 length: 16 amino acids. V lost 3 bases and J lost 3, with 18 bases in between. About this clone: Its antigen is as yet unknown.

Sequencing was performed on PBMCs. The chain combines TRBV2 with TRBJ2-7; perhaps D is TRBD1 or TRBD2 (7 bases each). This TCR was recovered from a man younger than 30 in good health and CMV-seropositive. The chain's CDR3 is CASSERGTANNYEQYF. The CDR3 DNA reads as TGTGCCAGCAGTGAGCGGGGGACAGCAAACAACTACGAGCAGTACTTC.